The rows below give T cell receptor beta chains drawn from one sample of a study of CD8 T cells in ankylosing spondylitis. MiXCR, run by TCRdb on the 5' RACE reads, gives a single entry per CDR3 protein. The sample carries tens of thousands of distinct CDR3 sequences, about 17% recorded once. Sequencing was done on a sample of blood. All receptors come from a male donor with ankylosing spondylitis or in good health (not recorded which). CDR3s include the opening cysteine and the closing phenylalanine or tryptophan. A D gene is named only where the DNA matches it firmly. The size of a clone is reported for some rows only, either as once, few or many, or as a class for expanded clones.

CDR3 DNA,CDR3 protein,J gene,V gene,clone size,D gene
TGCGCCAGCAGCTTGGATCCGTTGGGAGGAAACACCATATATTTT,CASSLDPLGGNTIYF,TRBJ1-3,TRBV5-1,few,.
TGTGCCAGCAGCCGGACAGGAGTTTACAATGAGCAGTTCTTC,CASSRTGVYNEQFF,TRBJ2-1,TRBV7-2,.,TRBD1
TGTGCCAGCAGTAATCAGGGGTTTACCGGGGAGCTGTTTTTT,CASSNQGFTGELFF,TRBJ2-2,TRBV7-9,.,.
TGTGCCAGCAGTTTATCGGCTAGCGGCTCCTACGAGCAGTACTTC,CASSLSASGSYEQYF,TRBJ2-7,TRBV27,.,TRBD2
TGCAGCGTTGTCCAGGGGGGGGAGACCCAGTACTTC,CSVVQGGETQYF,TRBJ2-5,TRBV29-1,.,.
TGTGCCAGCAGTTTTTCTCTAGCGGGGGCCTACAATGAGCAGTTCTTC,CASSFSLAGAYNEQFF,TRBJ2-1,TRBV28,.,TRBD2
TGCAGCGTTGAAGTAGGAGAGACCCAGTACTTC,CSVEVGETQYF,TRBJ2-5,TRBV29-1,.,.
TGTGCCAGCAGTTTCGGGGGTTTGTACGATCAGCCCCAGCATTTT,CASSFGGLYDQPQHF,TRBJ1-5,TRBV12-3/TRBV12-4,.,.
TGTGCCAGCAGCTTCGGGGGACCTCAAGAAGCTTTCTTT,CASSFGGPQEAFF,TRBJ1-1,TRBV7-9,few,.
TGTGCCAGCAGCTTAAACGTGGGTACGCAGTATTTT,CASSLNVGTQYF,TRBJ2-3,TRBV7-2,.,.
TGTGCCAGCAGTTATGCGGGGAGCAATCAGCCCCAGCATTTT,CASSYAGSNQPQHF,TRBJ1-5,TRBV27,few,.
TGTGCCAGCAGGCGCCGACTAGCGGTTAACTACAATGAGCAGTTCTTC,CASRRRLAVNYNEQFF,TRBJ2-1,TRBV2,few,TRBD2
TGTGCCAGCAGCCAGCGGGGCTCCTACAATGAGCAGTTCTTC,CASSQRGSYNEQFF,TRBJ2-1,TRBV7-3,few,TRBD2
TGCAGTGCTAGAGAACTTCCTAGCACAGATACGCAGTATTTT,CSARELPSTDTQYF,TRBJ2-3,TRBV20-1,.,.
TGTGCCAGCAGCCCCCAAAGACTAGCGGGTTTGAGAGGAGAGACCCAGTACTTC,CASSPQRLAGLRGETQYF,TRBJ2-5,TRBV7-9,.,TRBD2
TGTGCCAGCAGTTCCGTGAGGGAGACCCAGTACTTC,CASSSVRETQYF,TRBJ2-5,TRBV6-2/TRBV6-3,.,.
TGTGCCAGCAGGACGGGGGGACGGACAGGGGGCACCGGGGAGCTGTTTTTT,CASRTGGRTGGTGELFF,TRBJ2-2,TRBV25-1,many,TRBD1
TGTGCCAGCAGCCGCAGACCGGGACAGATAAAAGAGACCCAGTACTTC,CASSRRPGQIKETQYF,TRBJ2-5,TRBV14,.,TRBD1
TGTGCCAGCAGTTACAGCCGAGGGGAGACCCAGTACTTC,CASSYSRGETQYF,TRBJ2-5,TRBV6-5,few,.
TGTGCCAGCAGTTTTGGATTATTCGGGGAGACCCAGTACTTC,CASSFGLFGETQYF,TRBJ2-5,TRBV12-3/TRBV12-4,.,.
TGCAGTGCTAGAGATTGGCAGAGCCCGAAAAACATTCAGTACTTC,CSARDWQSPKNIQYF,TRBJ2-4,TRBV20-1,few,.
TGCAGTGCTAGCGGGAGGGCCTTGGAGACCCAGTACTTC,CSASGRALETQYF,TRBJ2-5,TRBV20-1,few,TRBD2
TGCAGCGCCCCCACCTACACCGGGGAGCTGTTTTTT,CSAPTYTGELFF,TRBJ2-2,TRBV29-1,few,.
TGCAGCGTATCAGGTTTAGTGAACACTGAAGCTTTCTTT,CSVSGLVNTEAFF,TRBJ1-1,TRBV29-1,.,.
TGTGCCAGCAGTTTTGACAGGACCCAGTACTTC,CASSFDRTQYF,TRBJ2-5,TRBV12-3/TRBV12-4,few,.
TGTGCCAGCAATATAGGGTACAATGAGCAGTTCTTC,CASNIGYNEQFF,TRBJ2-1,TRBV9,.,.
TGTGCCAGCAGCCTACGACAGGGCCCAGATACGCAGTATTTT,CASSLRQGPDTQYF,TRBJ2-3,TRBV7-6,few,TRBD1
TGTGCCAGCAGTTTGCAGGGGAAGAAAGAGACCCAGTACTTC,CASSLQGKKETQYF,TRBJ2-5,TRBV28,.,.
TGCGCCAGCAGCCATCTCGGGGGGAGTGGCTACACCTTC,CASSHLGGSGYTF,TRBJ1-2,TRBV4-3,.,.
TGTGCCAGCACGCCCAGTGATTCTGGAAACACCATATATTTT,CASTPSDSGNTIYF,TRBJ1-3,TRBV28,few,.
TGCGCCAGCGGGACTAACTACAATGAGCAGTTCTTC,CASGTNYNEQFF,TRBJ2-1,TRBV5-1,few,TRBD2
TGTGCCAGCAGCTCGGTAGGACAGGGTCGTAATGAGCAGTTCTTC,CASSSVGQGRNEQFF,TRBJ2-1,TRBV7-2,.,TRBD1
TGTGCCACCAGTCCGGACACCGGGGAGCTGTTTTTT,CATSPDTGELFF,TRBJ2-2,TRBV24-1,few,.
TGTGCCAGCAGTTTGAAGGCTAGCGGGATATACACCGGGGAGCTGTTTTTT,CASSLKASGIYTGELFF,TRBJ2-2,TRBV12-3/TRBV12-4,.,TRBD2
TGTGCCAGCAGTGAAGAGAGGGAGGCTGAAGCTTTCTTT,CASSEEREAEAFF,TRBJ1-1,TRBV2,.,.
TGCGCCAGCAGCTTGGGGCTTGATACGCAGTATTTT,CASSLGLDTQYF,TRBJ2-3,TRBV5-1,.,.
TGTGCCAGCCAGAGATTATCCACCGGGGAGCTGTTTTTT,CASQRLSTGELFF,TRBJ2-2,TRBV12-3/TRBV12-4,.,.
TGTGCCAGCAGCAAAGAAGGGACGAACACCGGGGAGCTGTTTTTT,CASSKEGTNTGELFF,TRBJ2-2,TRBV21-1,once,.
TGTGCCAGCAGTTTCGCGGGGGACACTAATGAAAAACTGTTTTTT,CASSFAGDTNEKLFF,TRBJ1-4,TRBV12-3/TRBV12-4,.,.
TGTGCCAGCAGTACGGACAAATACAATGAGCAGTTCTTC,CASSTDKYNEQFF,TRBJ2-1,TRBV12-3/TRBV12-4,few,.
TGTGCCAGCAGTCGGGCGGAGTACACCGGGGAGCTGTTTTTT,CASSRAEYTGELFF,TRBJ2-2,TRBV12-3/TRBV12-4,.,.
TGTGCCAGCAGTTACGAGATACCGGGACAGGGTCATGAGCAGTTCTTC,CASSYEIPGQGHEQFF,TRBJ2-1,TRBV6-5,.,TRBD1
TGTGCCAGCAGCCTAAGACAGGGAGTATATGGCTACACCTTC,CASSLRQGVYGYTF,TRBJ1-2,TRBV12-3/TRBV12-4,few,TRBD1
TGCAGTGCTTCGGACAGGGGGCACTACGAGCAGTACTTC,CSASDRGHYEQYF,TRBJ2-7,TRBV20-1,few,TRBD1
TGTGCCAGCAGCCCGGGACTAGCGGGAGTTTTTGCAGATACGCAGTATTTT,CASSPGLAGVFADTQYF,TRBJ2-3,TRBV5-5,.,TRBD2
TGCAGTGCTAGAGACCTTAGTGGCGGAAGAGAGACCCAGTACTTC,CSARDLSGGRETQYF,TRBJ2-5,TRBV20-1,.,.
TGTGCCACCGCCCCTAGCGGGAGTTTCGGTGAGCAGTTCTTC,CATAPSGSFGEQFF,TRBJ2-1,TRBV12-3/TRBV12-4,.,TRBD2
TGTGCCAGCAGTTACCGGGGAACAACTAATGAAAAACTGTTTTTT,CASSYRGTTNEKLFF,TRBJ1-4,TRBV6-5,few,.
TGTGCCAGCAGTTTATGGGGACGGGTCAGGCAGCCCCAGCATTTT,CASSLWGRVRQPQHF,TRBJ1-5,TRBV28,few,.